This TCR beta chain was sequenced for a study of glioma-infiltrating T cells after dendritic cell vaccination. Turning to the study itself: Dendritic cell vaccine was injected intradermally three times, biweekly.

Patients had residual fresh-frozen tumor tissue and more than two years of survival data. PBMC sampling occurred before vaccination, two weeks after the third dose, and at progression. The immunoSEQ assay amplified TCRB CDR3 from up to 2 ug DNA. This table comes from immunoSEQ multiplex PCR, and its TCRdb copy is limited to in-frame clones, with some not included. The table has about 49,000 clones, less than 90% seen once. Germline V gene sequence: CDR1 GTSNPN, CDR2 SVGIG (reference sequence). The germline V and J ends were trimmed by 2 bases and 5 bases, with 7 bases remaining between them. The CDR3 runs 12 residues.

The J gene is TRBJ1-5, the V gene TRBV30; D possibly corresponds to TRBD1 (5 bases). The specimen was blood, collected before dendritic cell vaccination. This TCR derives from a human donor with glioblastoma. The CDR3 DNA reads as TGTGCCTGGAGTACCAGGGATCAGCCCCAGCATTTT. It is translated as CAWSTRDQPQHF.